This T cell receptor beta chain was profiled in a study of blood T cells in healthy people across ages. Study-wide results and caveats: Greater diversity and more naive CD4+ cells were seen in long-lived donors than in aged donors.

The CDR3 loop spans 16 amino acids. V gave up 0 bases and J gave up 6 bases, with 15 bases separating them. The germline V gene encodes CDR1 SGDLS and CDR2 YYNGEE. The study recruited healthy Caucasian donors from Russia who were aged about 6 to 100. In the case of this clonotype: Its antigen is still unknown.

It was with a sample-barcoded 5' primer and a J-beta primer mix that a second PCR of about 6 to 12 cycles was run. TCRdb ran MiXCR on the 5' RACE reads and lists one entry per CDR3 protein. The profile covers roughly 2 million distinct CDR3 sequences, with approximately 50% appearing a single time and about 2.1% taken by the ten largest. V and J are TRBV9 and TRBJ1-4, with a weak D call TRBD1 (5 bases). Sample: blood. The TCR was taken from a woman in her 40s in good health. This chain's CDR3 is CASSVASGGGDEKLFF. The CDR3 nucleotides read TGTGCCAGCAGCGTAGCCTCCGGGGGAGGGGATGAAAAACTGTTTTTT.